This TCR beta chain was captured in a study of chemoradiotherapy in HPV16-positive cancers (dated by TCRdb to between 2021 and 2024). Regarding the study in general: Functional T-cell assays on cells from a couple of HPV16-positive patients defined candidate HPV-specific T-cell clones and common TCR motifs. The candidate HPV-specific TCRs and motifs were then tracked in TCR repertoires from roughly 86 patients with HPV-related cancers. The study set out to ask whether T-cell immunity against the HPV oncoproteins E6 and E7 changes over the course of chemoradiotherapy and whether that immunity affects survival. Overall results and qualifications from the work: The functional definition of HPV-specific T cells was derived from only a couple of HPV16-positive patients, and the survival association was reported for HPV16-positive patients. Expansion of candidate HPV-specific clones and E7-related TCR motifs was observed in the tumor microenvironment during treatment, whereas no such expansion was observed for non-HPV-specific T cells. In HPV16-positive patients, expansion of HPV-responsive T cells during chemoradiotherapy was associated with improved recurrence-free survival.

Regarding this clone: Its antigen is unknown. No base-level quality is on record; no much larger clone is a single base apart.

Receptors were amplified or captured by the immunoSEQ multiplex PCR assay. TCRdb carries this immuneACCESS record with in-frame sequences only. Its versions omit some clonotypes, under half of them owing to an unresolved V gene in the studies checked, with the rest unexplained. The sample records approximately 14,000 clones, about three quarters of which are singletons. 1.3% of the sample goes to the ten largest clones. Repertoires were sampled repeatedly over the course of chemoradiotherapy, so clonal expansion could be followed in the tumor microenvironment. Reading the germline V gene (reference sequence) gives CDR1 SGHNT and CDR2 YYREEE. The V end loses 4 bases and the J end loses 3 bases, and a stretch of 10 bases separates them. The CDR3 holds 13 amino acids from the cysteine to the phenylalanine. Solely the CDR3 DNA is kept, with 39 bases framed from the first base.

This sequence uses TRBV5-4 and TRBJ1-2; TRBD1 is perhaps the D gene, given 6 matching bases. The receptor was derived from a human donor with HPV-associated anogenital cancer. This specimen was taken from a patient who underwent chemoradiotherapy. The DNA sequence is given as TGTGCCAGCAGCCGAGCAGGGGACTATGGCTACACCTTC. The translation is CASSRAGDYGYTF.